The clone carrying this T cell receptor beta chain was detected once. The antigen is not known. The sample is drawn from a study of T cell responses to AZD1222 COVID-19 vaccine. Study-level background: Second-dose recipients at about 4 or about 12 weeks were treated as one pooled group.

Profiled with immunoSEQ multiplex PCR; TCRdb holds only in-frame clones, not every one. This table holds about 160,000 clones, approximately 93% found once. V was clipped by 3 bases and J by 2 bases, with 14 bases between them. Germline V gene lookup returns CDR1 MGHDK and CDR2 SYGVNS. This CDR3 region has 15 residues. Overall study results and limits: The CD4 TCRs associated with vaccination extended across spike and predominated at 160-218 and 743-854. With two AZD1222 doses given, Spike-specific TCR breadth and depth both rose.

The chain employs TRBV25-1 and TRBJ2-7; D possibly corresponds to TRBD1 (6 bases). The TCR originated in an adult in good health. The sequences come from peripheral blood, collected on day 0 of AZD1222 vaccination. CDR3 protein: CASSDSGTPTYEQYF. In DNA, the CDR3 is TGTGCCAGCAGTGATTCCGGGACACCAACCTACGAGCAGTACTTC.